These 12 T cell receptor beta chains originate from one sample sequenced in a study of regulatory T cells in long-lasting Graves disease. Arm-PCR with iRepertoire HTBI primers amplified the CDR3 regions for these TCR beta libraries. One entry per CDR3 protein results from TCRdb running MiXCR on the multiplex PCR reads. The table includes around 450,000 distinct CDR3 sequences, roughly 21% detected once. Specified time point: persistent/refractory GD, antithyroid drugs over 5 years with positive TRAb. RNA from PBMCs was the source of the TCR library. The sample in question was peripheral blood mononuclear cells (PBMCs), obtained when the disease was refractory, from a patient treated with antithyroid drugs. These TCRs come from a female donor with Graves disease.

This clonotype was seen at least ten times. The DNA for the CDR3 is TGTGCCAGCAGTCAGTCAGTGAGTCGGGAGACCCAGTACTTC. Its protein product is CASSQSVSRETQYF. The V gene is TRBV6-1, the J gene TRBJ2-5, with D unclear. CDR1 MNHNS and CDR2 SASEGT come from the germline V gene. The CDR3 is 14 residues long. V gave up 5 bases and J gave up 5 bases, with 15 bases separating them.

The CDR3 is CASLCSRQGFYEQYF. Written as DNA, the CDR3 is TGTGCCAGCCTCTGCTCGCGACAGGGATTCTACGAGCAGTACTTC. The chain employs TRBV28 and TRBJ2-7; TRBD1 agrees at 7 bases. The trim removed 8 bases at V and 3 bases at J, leaving 13 bases unmatched. The germline CDR1 and CDR2 sequences are MDHEN and SYDVKM. CDR3 size: 15 residues.

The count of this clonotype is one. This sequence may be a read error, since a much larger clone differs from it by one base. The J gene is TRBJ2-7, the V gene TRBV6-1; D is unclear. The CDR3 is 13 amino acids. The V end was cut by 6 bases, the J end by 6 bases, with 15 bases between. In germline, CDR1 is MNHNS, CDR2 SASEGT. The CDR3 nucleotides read TGTGCCAGCAGCCCTCCAGAGTTAGGCGAGCAGTACTTC. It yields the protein CASSPPELGEQYF.

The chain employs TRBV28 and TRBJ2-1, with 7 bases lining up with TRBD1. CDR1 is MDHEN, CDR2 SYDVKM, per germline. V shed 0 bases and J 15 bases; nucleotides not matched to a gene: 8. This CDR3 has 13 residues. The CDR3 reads CASSLWERDSSFF. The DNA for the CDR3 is TGTGCCAGCAGTTTATGGGAACGGGACAGTTCGTTCTTC. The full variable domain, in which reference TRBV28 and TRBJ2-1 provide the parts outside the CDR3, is DVKVTQSSRYLVKRTGEKVFLECVQDMDHENMFWYRQDPGLGLRLIYFSYDVKMKEKGDIPEGYSVSREKKERFSLILESASTNQTSMYLCASSLWERDSSFFGPGTRLTVL.

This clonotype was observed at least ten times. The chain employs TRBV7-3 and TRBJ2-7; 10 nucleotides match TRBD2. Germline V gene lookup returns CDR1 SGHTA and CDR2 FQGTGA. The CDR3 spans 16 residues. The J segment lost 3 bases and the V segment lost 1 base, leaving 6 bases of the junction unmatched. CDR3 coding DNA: TGTGCCAGCAGCTTAAGGGCTAGCGGGAGCGGCTACGAGCAGTACTTC. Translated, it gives CASSLRASGSGYEQYF. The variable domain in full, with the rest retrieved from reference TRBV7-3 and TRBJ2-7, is GAGVSQTPSNKVTEKGKYVELRCDPISGHTALYWYRQSLGQGPEFLIYFQGTGAADDSGLPNDRFFAVRPEGSVSTLKIQRTERGDSAVYLCASSLRASGSGYEQYFGPGTRLTVT.

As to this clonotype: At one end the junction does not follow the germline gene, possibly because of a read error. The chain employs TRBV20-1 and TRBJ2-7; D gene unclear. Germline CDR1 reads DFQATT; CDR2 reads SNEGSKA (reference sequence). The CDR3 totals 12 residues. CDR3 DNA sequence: TGCAGTGCTAGAAGTCTGTACTACGAACAGTACTTC. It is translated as CSARSLYYEQYF.

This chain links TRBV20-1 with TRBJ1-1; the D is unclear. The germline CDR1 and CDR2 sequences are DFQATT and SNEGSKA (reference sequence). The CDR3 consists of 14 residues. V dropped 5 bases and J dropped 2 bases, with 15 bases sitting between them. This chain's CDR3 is CSARTELFNTEAFF. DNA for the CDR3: TGCAGTGCTCGGACGGAGCTCTTTAACACTGAAGCTTTCTTT.

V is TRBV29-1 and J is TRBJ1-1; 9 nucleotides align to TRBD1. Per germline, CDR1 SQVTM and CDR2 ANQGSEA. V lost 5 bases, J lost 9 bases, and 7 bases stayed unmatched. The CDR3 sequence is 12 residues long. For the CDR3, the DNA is TGCAGCGTTACGGGACAGGGCGGGCAAGCTTTCTTT. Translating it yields CSVTGQGGQAFF.

The CDR3 DNA follows: TGTGCCAGCAGCTCCGGGACAGACAACGCGCCCCAGCATTTT. Translating gives CASSSGTDNAPQHF. This chain uses TRBV6-2 or TRBV6-3 with TRBJ1-5; 7 positions agree with TRBD1. Trimming took 6 bases from V and 9 from J; bases not matched to a gene: 11. Germline V gene data show CDR1 as MNHEY and CDR2 as SVGEGT. The CDR3 sequence is 14 residues long.

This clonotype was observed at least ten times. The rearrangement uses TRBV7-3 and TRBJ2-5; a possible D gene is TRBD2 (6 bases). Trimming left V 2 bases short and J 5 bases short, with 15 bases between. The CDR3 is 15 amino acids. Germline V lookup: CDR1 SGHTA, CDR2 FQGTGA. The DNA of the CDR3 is TGTGCCAGCAGCTTATTACGAGGCGGGACCGAGACCCAGTACTTC. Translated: CASSLLRGGTETQYF.

CDR3 loop: CASSVGIFESGNTIYF. The CDR3 region has the DNA TGTGCCAGCAGCGTGGGGATCTTCGAGTCTGGAAACACCATATATTTT. J is TRBJ1-3 and V is TRBV9; D unclear. The CDR3 loop spans 16 amino acids. The germline V gene encodes CDR1 SGDLS and CDR2 YYNGEE. V lost 2 bases to trimming and J lost 1 base, with 13 bases between them.

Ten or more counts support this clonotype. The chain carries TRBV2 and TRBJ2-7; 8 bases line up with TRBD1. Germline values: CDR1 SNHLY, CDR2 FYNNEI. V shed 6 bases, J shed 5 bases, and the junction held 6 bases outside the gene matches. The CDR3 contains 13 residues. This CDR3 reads CASSGAGGDEQYF. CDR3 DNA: TGTGCCAGCAGCGGGGCAGGGGGCGACGAGCAGTACTTC.